The clone carrying this TCR beta chain has more than one count but fewer than ten. Its antigen is unknown. V trimming: 6 bases; J trimming: 5 bases; junction bases outside the gene matches: 9. The CDR3 has 14 residues. Germline CDR1 MDHEN, CDR2 SYDVKM. Use of 60 Vbeta and 13 Jbeta primers characterized the PCR. Only in-frame clones appear in the TCRdb table, and some are missing; sequencing was by immunoSEQ multiplex PCR. The table has 100,000 or so clones, roughly four fifths seen once; the top ten hold 11% to 15%. The data originate from a study of cytomegalovirus exposure and HLA in healthy donors. Overall study results and limits: Sequencing artifact likely explains a cluster of highly shared sequence variants.

The sequence was obtained from a male donor in good health and CMV-seropositive. This chain connects TRBV28 to TRBJ2-5; 7 bases align to TRBD1. Sequenced input: PBMCs. CDR3 coding DNA: TGTGCCAGCAGAGAGAGGGGGCGCAGGGAGACCCAGTACTTC. Translated, it gives CASRERGRRETQYF.